Listed here are 19 T cell receptor beta chains from one sample, sequenced in a study of CD8+ T cells in alopecia areata. Sample treatment: oral pan-JAK inhibitor, 5-10 mg twice daily. The sequencing template was cDNA reverse transcribed from extracted RNA. Method: immunoSEQ multiplex PCR; TCRdb's copy keeps in-frame clones and lacks some. Of about 210,000 clones detected, roughly two fifths appear once; the ten largest clones hold about 2.4%. The sample consisted of CD4+ T cells sorted from blood, taken between weeks 36 and 40, from a patient treated with tofacitinib. The receptor source for this set is a human donor with alopecia areata.

The chain joins TRBV5-5 to TRBJ1-1; D is perhaps TRBD1 (5 bases). V lost 2 bases and J lost 1, with 12 bases in between. Germline-derived CDR1 and CDR2 are SGHKS and YYEKEE (reference sequence). The CDR3 runs to 15 residues. The CDR3 DNA reads TGTGCCAGCAGCTTCTATCCGGGGGAGAACACTGAAGCTTTCTTT. This codes for CASSFYPGENTEAFF.

Only a few counts were recorded for this clone. For the CDR3, the DNA is TGTGCCAGCAGAAAGGGACAGAACAGCTATGGCTACACCTTC. It codes for CASRKGQNSYGYTF. This chain uses TRBV28 with TRBJ1-2; 7 bases match TRBD1. The germline gives CDR1 MDHEN, CDR2 SYDVKM. This CDR3 is 14 amino acids long. The V gene end was trimmed by 6 bases and the J gene end by 4 bases; junction bases not matched to a gene: 8.

This clone appeared a few times. The chain links TRBV4-2 to TRBJ2-3; weak D call: TRBD2 (5 bases). CDR3 length equals 15 residues. The germline V and J ends were trimmed by 0 bases and 2 bases, with 9 bases remaining between them. Germline loops: CDR1 LGHNA, CDR2 YNFKEQ. This CDR3 reads CASSQERLLTDTQYF. The CDR3 nucleotides are TGTGCCAGCAGCCAAGAGCGACTACTCACAGATACGCAGTATTTT.

This clone showed up just once. The gene calls are TRBV19 and TRBJ2-5; TRBD2 might be the D (6 bases). The CDR3 loop spans 14 amino acids. Trimming pared 3 bases from V and 4 bases from J, leaving 12 bases between. The germline gives CDR1 LNHDA, CDR2 SQIVND (reference sequence). The CDR3 DNA sequence: TGTGCCAGTAGTATCGGGACTGCCATAGAGACCCAGTACTTC. Its protein is CASSIGTAIETQYF.

This chain joins TRBV21-1 and TRBJ2-7; the table's D call, TRBD1, has no DNA check behind it. TRBV21-1 has pseudogene status. The CDR3 spans 16 residues. The CDR3 coding sequence is TGTGCCAGCAGCAAAGTCCCGGACAGCAACTCCTACGAGCAGTACTTC. Translating gives CASSKVPDSNSYEQYF.

This clone was recorded a few times. The gene calls are TRBV29-1 and TRBJ1-1; D unclear. The CDR3 has 11 amino acids. V dropped 6 bases and J dropped 7 bases, with 12 bases sitting between them. Germline V lookup: CDR1 SQVTM, CDR2 ANQGSEA. CDR3 loop: CSVLESYEAFF. CDR3 bases: TGCAGCGTCTTGGAGAGCTATGAAGCTTTCTTT. The full variable domain, in which reference TRBV29-1 and TRBJ1-1 provide the parts outside the CDR3, is SAVISQKPSRDICQRGTSLTIQCQVDSQVTMMFWYRQQPGQSLTLIATANQGSEATYESGFVIDKFPISRPNLTFSTLTVSNMSPEDSSIYLCSVLESYEAFFGQGTRLTVV.

This clone has a handful of counts. The chain carries TRBV15 and TRBJ1-5; no definite D call. The germline CDR1 and CDR2 sequences are LNHNV and YYDKDF (reference sequence). Trimming removed 0 bases from V and 4 bases from J, with 10 bases in between. The CDR3 has 15 amino acids. Here the CDR3 reads CATSRERQVNQPQHF. CDR3 coding DNA: TGTGCCACCAGCAGAGAACGACAAGTTAATCAGCCCCAGCATTTT.

This rearrangement joins TRBV4-1 to TRBJ2-7; the D gene is possibly TRBD1 (6 bases). The CDR3 has 16 residues. CDR1 MGHRA and CDR2 YSYEKL come from the germline V gene. V lost 3 bases, J lost 2 bases, and 17 bases lay in between. The CDR3 loop is CASSHLLVQGTYEQYF. CDR3 nucleotide sequence: TGCGCCAGCAGCCACCTGTTAGTACAGGGAACCTACGAGCAGTACTTC.

A few counts support this clone. The chain joins TRBV11-1 to TRBJ2-1; no firm D call. CDR1 and CDR2 from the germline V gene are SGHAT and FQDESV (reference sequence). The V and J ends lost 1 base and 0 bases respectively, with 4 bases between them. This CDR3 is built from 14 residues. In DNA form, the CDR3 reads TGTGCCAGCAGCTTAGAAAGCTCCTACAATGAGCAGTTCTTC. This encodes CASSLESSYNEQFF.

The gene calls are TRBV29-1 and TRBJ2-2, with D possibly matching TRBD1 (5 bases). Germline CDR1 SQVTM, CDR2 ANQGSEA. The CDR3 is made up of 14 amino acids. Trimming shortened V by 4 bases and J by 3 bases, and 12 bases separated the two germline ends. The CDR3 region is CSVAGFTDTGELFF. In nucleotides, the CDR3 is TGCAGCGTTGCAGGGTTTACGGACACCGGGGAGCTGTTTTTT.

This clone has ten or more counts. The rearrangement links TRBV28 to TRBJ2-7; 9 nucleotides match TRBD1. The CDR3 has 13 amino acids. J was trimmed by 3 bases and V by 4 bases; bases with no gene match: 1. CDR1 and CDR2 (germline): MDHEN, SYDVKM. CDR3 amino acids: CASSSGQGYEQYF. CDR3 sequence (DNA): TGTGCCAGCAGTTCGGGACAGGGCTACGAGCAGTACTTC.

The chain employs TRBV30 and TRBJ1-5; D remains unclear. V lost 0 bases and J 4 bases, leaving 13 bases between the germline ends. Germline CDR1 reads GTSNPN; CDR2 reads SVGIG (reference sequence). This CDR3 has 15 residues. The CDR3, as DNA: TGTGCCTGGAGTGTACCCGGGAGCCCGAATCAGCCCCAGCATTTT. It yields the protein CAWSVPGSPNQPQHF.

V and J are TRBV18 and TRBJ1-5; 9 nucleotides agree with TRBD1. The CDR3 has 14 amino acids. V shed 3 bases and J 4 bases; nucleotides not matched to a gene: 1. Looked up from germline, CDR1 is KGHSH and CDR2 is LQKENI. CDR3 protein: CASSPDRGNQPQHF. For the CDR3, the DNA is TGTGCCAGCTCACCTGACAGGGGGAATCAGCCCCAGCATTTT.

This clone was observed a handful of times. This sequence joins TRBV7-9 and TRBJ2-1, with 8 bases fitting TRBD2. V was pared by 5 bases and J by 6 bases, with 9 bases of the junction left unmatched. CDR1 is SEHNR and CDR2 is FQNEAQ in the germline V gene (reference sequence). The CDR3 is made up of 15 amino acids. DNA of the CDR3: TGTGCCAGCAGCCCCAGTACGGGGACTAGCAATGAGCAGTTCTTC. It encodes CASSPSTGTSNEQFF.

The J gene is TRBJ2-7, the V gene TRBV27; TRBD1 matches at 7 bases. This CDR3 is built from 14 residues. V lost 6 bases to trimming and J lost 2 bases; unmatched junction nucleotides: 7. Germline V gene sequence: CDR1 MNHEY, CDR2 SMNVEV (reference sequence). CDR3: CASSLTDRAYEQYF. Written as DNA, the CDR3 is TGTGCCAGCAGCCTAACTGACAGGGCCTACGAGCAGTACTTC.

The chain carries TRBV5-1 and TRBJ1-5; the match to TRBD1 covers 8 bases. Germline-derived CDR1 and CDR2 are SGHRS and YFSETQ. The CDR3 is 15 amino acids. V shed 0 bases and J 5 bases; nucleotides not matched to a gene: 4. As DNA, the CDR3 is TGCGCCAGCAGCTTGGACGGGACAGGAGATCAGCCCCAGCATTTT. Its translation is CASSLDGTGDQPQHF.

This rearrangement joins TRBV29-1 to TRBJ2-1; 11 nucleotides line up with TRBD2. This CDR3 contains 13 residues. Germline V CDR1 and CDR2: SQVTM, ANQGSEA. The V gene end was trimmed by 6 bases and the J gene end by 8 bases; junction bases not matched to a gene: 6. The CDR3 sequence: CSVIAGGPYEQFF. The CDR3 DNA reads as TGCAGCGTGATAGCGGGAGGGCCCTATGAGCAGTTCTTC.

CDR3 DNA sequence: TGTGCCAGCAGTCTTCGAGGGGAGCAGTTCTTC. It codes for CASSLRGEQFF. The chain employs TRBV2 and TRBJ2-1; tentative D call: TRBD2 (5 bases). The CDR3 length is 11 residues. V was trimmed by 5 bases and J by 10 bases, leaving 9 bases between them. Germline lookup yields CDR1 SNHLY and CDR2 FYNNEI. The complete variable domain, with remaining parts taken from reference TRBV2 and TRBJ2-1, reads EPEVTQTPSHQVTQMGQEVILRCVPISNHLYFYWYRQILGQKVEFLVSFYNNEISEKSEIFDDQFSVERPDGSNFTLKIRSTKLEDSAMYFCASSLRGEQFFGPGTRLTVL.

This clone was seen a few times. The rearrangement uses TRBV30 and TRBJ2-7; TRBD1 matches 7 bases. Germline CDR1 and CDR2: GTSNPN and SVGIG (reference sequence). The CDR3 is 15 residues long. V lost 5 bases to trimming and J lost 2 bases; unmatched junction nucleotides: 12. This chain's CDR3 is CAWRSLGQPTYEQYF. In DNA, the CDR3 is TGTGCCTGGCGCTCCTTGGGACAGCCAACCTACGAGCAGTACTTC.